This TCR beta chain emerged from a study of glioma-infiltrating T cells after dendritic cell vaccination. At the level of the study: Between the early 2000s and the early 2010s, patients got autologous tumor lysate-pulsed dendritic cell vaccines.

Germline V gene data show CDR1 as SNHLY and CDR2 as FYNNEI. This CDR3 contains 12 residues. V dropped 3 bases and J dropped 4 bases, with 6 bases sitting between them. Regarding time point: after dendritic cell vaccination, including at tumor progression/relapse. Patients had residual fresh-frozen tumor tissue and more than two years of survival data. Isocitrate dehydrogenase mutation was absent in all glioblastoma patients. Amplification used 60 V beta primers and 13 J beta primers. Libraries were prepared by immunoSEQ multiplex PCR; TCRdb keeps only in-frame clonotypes and omits some of them. The table records 60,000 or so clones, about 89% of them present only once.

The receptor comes from a human donor with glioblastoma. The specimen was blood, collected after dendritic cell vaccination. V gene TRBV2 combines with J gene TRBJ1-1; no firm D call. CDR3 in DNA: TGTGCCAGCAGTGATTCGTTCACTGAAGCTTTCTTT. It yields the protein CASSDSFTEAFF. Together with reference TRBV2 and TRBJ1-1, the CDR3 gives the full variable domain: EPEVTQTPSHQVTQMGQEVILRCVPISNHLYFYWYRQILGQKVEFLVSFYNNEISEKSEIFDDQFSVERPDGSNFTLKIRSTKLEDSAMYFCASSDSFTEAFFGQGTRLTVV.